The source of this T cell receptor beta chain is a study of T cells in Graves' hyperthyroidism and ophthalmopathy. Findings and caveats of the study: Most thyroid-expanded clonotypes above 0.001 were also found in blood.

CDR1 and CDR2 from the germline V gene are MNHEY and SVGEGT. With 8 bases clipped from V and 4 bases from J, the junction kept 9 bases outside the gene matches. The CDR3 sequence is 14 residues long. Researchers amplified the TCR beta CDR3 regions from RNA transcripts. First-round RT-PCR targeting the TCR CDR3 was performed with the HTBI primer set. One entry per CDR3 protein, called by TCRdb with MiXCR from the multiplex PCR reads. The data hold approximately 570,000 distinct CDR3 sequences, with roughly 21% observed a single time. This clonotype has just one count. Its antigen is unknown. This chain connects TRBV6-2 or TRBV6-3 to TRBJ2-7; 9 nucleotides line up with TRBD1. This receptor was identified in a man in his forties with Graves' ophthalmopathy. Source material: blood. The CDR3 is CASGPGQGLYEQYF. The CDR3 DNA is TGTGCCAGCGGGCCGGGACAGGGACTGTACGAGCAGTACTTC.